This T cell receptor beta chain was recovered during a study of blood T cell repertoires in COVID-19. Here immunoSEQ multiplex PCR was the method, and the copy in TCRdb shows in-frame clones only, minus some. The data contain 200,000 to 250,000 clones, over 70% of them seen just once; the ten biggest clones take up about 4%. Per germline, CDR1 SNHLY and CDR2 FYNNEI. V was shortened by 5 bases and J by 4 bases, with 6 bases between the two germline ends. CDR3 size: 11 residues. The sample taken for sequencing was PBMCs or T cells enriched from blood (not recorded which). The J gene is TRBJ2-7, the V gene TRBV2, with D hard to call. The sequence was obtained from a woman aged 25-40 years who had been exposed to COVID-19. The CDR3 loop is CASSPLYEQYF. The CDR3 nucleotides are TGTGCCAGCAGTCCTTTATACGAGCAGTACTTC.